In this sample, the clone carrying this T cell receptor (beta chain) turned up many times. Germline V gives CDR1 SQVTM, CDR2 ANQGSEA. The CDR3 covers 12 residues. V was cut by 2 bases and J by 5 bases, with 8 bases left in between. This sample is part of a study of T-cell reconstitution after alpha-beta-depleted transplantation in children. It was with unique molecular identifiers that the TCRbeta library was prepared. Via MiXCR, TCRdb re-called the PCR reads, giving one row per CDR3 protein. The data show 260,000 or so distinct CDR3 sequences, 12% seen once. The specimen was PBMCs from the stem cell graft donor, collected from the stem cell graft. The genes are TRBV29-1 and TRBJ2-3; D may be TRBD1 or TRBD2 (5 bases each). The receptor's source is a human donor who donated a stem cell graft to a child with acute lymphoblastic leukemia. The CDR3 loop is CSVESGGDTQYF. Here the CDR3 DNA reads TGCAGCGTTGAAAGTGGGGGAGATACGCAGTATTTT.